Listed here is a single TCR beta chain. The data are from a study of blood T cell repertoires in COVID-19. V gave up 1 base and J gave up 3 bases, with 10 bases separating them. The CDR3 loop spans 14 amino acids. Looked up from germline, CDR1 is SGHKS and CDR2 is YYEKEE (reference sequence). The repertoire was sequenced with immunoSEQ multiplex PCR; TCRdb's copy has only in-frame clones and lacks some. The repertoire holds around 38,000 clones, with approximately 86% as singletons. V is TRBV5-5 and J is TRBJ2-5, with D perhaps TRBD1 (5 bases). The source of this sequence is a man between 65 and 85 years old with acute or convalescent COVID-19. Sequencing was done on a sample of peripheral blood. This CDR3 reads CASSLRQSKETQYF. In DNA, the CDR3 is TGTGCCAGCAGCTTGCGACAGAGCAAAGAGACCCAGTACTTC.